This entry concerns a single T cell receptor beta chain. The target antigen is unknown. This record belongs to a study of T-cell memory formation after mild COVID-19. Study in general: For the most part, TCR clusters were specific to one donor.

Study-level results: Contracting CD4+ clones were located mainly in CM and EM, and CD8+ clones in EMRA.

MiXCR was run by TCRdb on the 5' RACE reads, yielding one entry per CDR3 protein. The table has roughly 180,000 distinct CDR3 sequences, approximately 10% seen once. The receptor was isolated from a man younger than 35 who had mild COVID-19 (a few samples of this study predate the infection). Cell type and time point are not known. What was sequenced was PBMCs or a T cell subset sorted from them (not recorded which).

CDR3: CASRPGGPMAGELFF. For the CDR3, the DNA is TGTGCCAGCAGACCAGGGGGCCCTATGGCCGGGGAGCTGTTTTTT. The chain is built from TRBV5-6 and TRBJ2-2, with TRBD1 matching 8 bases. Losses at the gene ends were 5 bases for V and 6 bases for J; bases not matched to a gene: 9. Germline V lookup: CDR1 SGHDT, CDR2 YYEEEE. CDR3 length: 15 residues.